This record concerns one TCR beta chain sequence. V was pared by 3 bases and J by 3 bases, with 19 bases between. CDR3 size: 16 residues. CDR1 is SGHNT and CDR2 is YYREEE in the germline V gene (reference sequence). These data originate in a study of blood T cell repertoires in COVID-19. Clones were sequenced by immunoSEQ multiplex PCR, and TCRdb holds only the in-frame ones, with some missing. Among roughly 260,000 clones listed, about nine tenths were seen once. Sequences were obtained from peripheral blood. The genes are TRBV5-4 and TRBJ2-7; D may be TRBD1 (6 bases). The TCR originated in a woman aged 25-40 years with COVID-19, enrolled during active disease. CDR3 amino acids: CASSSVKTTGFYEQYF. CDR3 coding DNA: TGTGCCAGCAGCTCCGTTAAAACCACAGGGTTCTACGAGCAGTACTTC. The full variable domain, its missing parts supplied by reference TRBV5-4 and TRBJ2-7, is ETGVTQSPTHLIKTRGQQVTLRCSSQSGHNTVSWYQQALGQGPQFIFQYYREEENGRGNFPPRFSGLQFPNYSSELNVNALELDDSALYLCASSSVKTTGFYEQYFGPGTRLTVT.